This T cell receptor (beta chain) was recovered during a study of PD-1 blockade in classical Hodgkin lymphoma. This CDR3 region has 14 residues. The germline V and J ends were trimmed by 1 base and 0 bases, with 7 bases remaining between them. The germline gives CDR1 SEHNR, CDR2 FQNEAQ (reference sequence). Autologous stem cell transplantation was followed by relapse in every patient, and brentuximab vedotin exposure varied. Produced via immunoSEQ multiplex PCR; TCRdb's table is partial and in-frame only. Among over 25,000 clones listed, around four fifths were seen once. J is TRBJ2-7 and V is TRBV7-9; D unclear. The sample here was peripheral blood mononuclear cells (PBMCs), taken before the second cycle of nivolumab. This receptor was obtained from a human donor with classical Hodgkin lymphoma. As DNA, the CDR3 is TGTGCCAGCAGCTTAGATACGTACTCCTACGAGCAGTACTTC. It specifies CASSLDTYSYEQYF. Using reference TRBV7-9 and TRBJ2-7 for the parts outside the CDR3, the full variable domain is DTGVSQNPRHKITKRGQNVTFRCDPISEHNRLYWYRQTLGQGPEFLTYFQNEAQLEKSRLLSDRFSAERPKGSFSTLEIQRTEQGDSAMYLCASSLDTYSYEQYFGPGTRLTVT.